Below, 13 T cell receptor beta chains from the same sample are listed, as sequenced in a study of siplizumab effects on memory and regulatory T cells. The method was immunoSEQ multiplex PCR; TCRdb's version includes in-frame clones alone and lacks a portion of them. The sample shows 100,000 or so clones, about 91% of them seen only once. The sequenced sample consisted of CD4+ T cells sorted from blood. The receptor set was obtained from a human donor in good health. Some clones in this sample may be carry-over from other donors' samples.

The DNA of the CDR3 is TGTGCCAGCAGTCGTAGACAGGGAGGCCCCTACGAGCAGTACTTC. It codes for CASSRRQGGPYEQYF. J is TRBJ2-7 and V is TRBV7-2; possibly TRBD1 for D (7 bases). Trimming shortened V by 6 bases and J by 2 bases, and 17 bases separated the two germline ends. The CDR3 covers 15 residues. The germline V gene encodes CDR1 SGHTA and CDR2 FQGNSA.

This rearrangement joins TRBV11-2 to TRBJ2-7; the D is unclear. This CDR3 has 13 amino acids. Germline assignment: CDR1 SGHAT and CDR2 FQNNGV. V dropped 1 base and J dropped 2 bases, with 6 bases sitting between them. CDR3 in amino acids: CASSLVETYEQYF. Written as DNA, the CDR3 is TGTGCCAGCAGCTTAGTGGAGACCTACGAGCAGTACTTC.

V usage is TRBV29-1 and J usage is TRBJ2-3; 9 bases line up with TRBD1. J gave up 3 bases and V 7 bases, and 8 bases lay outside the gene matches. Germline lookup yields CDR1 SQVTM and CDR2 ANQGSEA. This CDR3 comprises 14 residues. CDR3 coding DNA: TGCAGCGCCCGGAACAGGGGGCGGACAGATACGCAGTATTTT. Residues: CSARNRGRTDTQYF.

The chain links TRBV19 to TRBJ2-7, with D possibly TRBD1 on 6 matching bases. Germline CDR1 LNHDA, CDR2 SQIVND (reference sequence). The V and J ends lost 3 bases and 2 bases respectively, with 11 bases between them. CDR3 length: 14 residues. CDR3 in DNA: TGTGCCAGTAGTATCCCAGGGGCTACCTACGAGCAGTACTTC. It yields the protein CASSIPGATYEQYF.

The rearrangement uses TRBV7-9 and TRBJ1-2; D uncertain. Germline V gene sequence: CDR1 SEHNR, CDR2 FQNEAQ (reference sequence). The CDR3 runs 16 residues. Trimming stripped 1 base from V and 0 bases from J, with 12 bases between. The CDR3 region has the DNA TGTGCCAGCAGCTTAGAAGGAAGGTCAGCTAACTATGGCTACACCTTC. It codes for CASSLEGRSANYGYTF.

The chain links TRBV30 to TRBJ2-3; 9 nucleotides align to TRBD2. V was pared by 0 bases and J by 5 bases, with 6 bases of the junction left unmatched. CDR1 GTSNPN and CDR2 SVGIG come from the germline V gene (reference sequence). The CDR3 consists of 15 residues. The CDR3 DNA follows: TGTGCCTGGAGTGTGTCTAGCGGGAATGTAGATACGCAGTATTTT. Translated, it gives CAWSVSSGNVDTQYF.

The V and J genes are TRBV5-6 and TRBJ2-5, with 9 bases identical to TRBD1. After removal of 0 bases from V and 13 bases from J, the junction contained 10 bases not matched to a gene. The germline gives CDR1 SGHDT, CDR2 YYEEEE. The CDR3 consists of 14 residues. This CDR3 is CASSLGAGDRDRYF. In DNA, the CDR3 is TGTGCCAGCAGCTTGGGGGCCGGGGACAGGGATCGGTACTTC.

The rearrangement links TRBV6-5 to TRBJ2-5; D may be TRBD1 (5 bases). Trimming stripped 7 bases from V and 4 bases from J, with 13 bases between. The CDR3 covers 13 residues. Germline-derived CDR1 and CDR2 are MNHEY and SVGAGI. The DNA for the CDR3 is TGTGCCAGCAATGGGCAAGGGGTAGAGACCCAGTACTTC. Amino acid sequence: CASNGQGVETQYF.

The chain joins TRBV6-1 to TRBJ2-7, with D perhaps TRBD1 or TRBD2 (6 bases each). Germline-derived CDR1 and CDR2 are MNHNS and SASEGT. The CDR3 extends over 11 amino acids. The CDR3 here is CATWWRGEQYF. CDR3 nucleotide sequence: TGTGCTACTTGGTGGAGGGGGGAGCAGTACTTC.

The chain is built from TRBV18 and TRBJ1-2; TRBD1 matches at 10 bases. CDR3 size: 19 residues. CDR1 KGHSH and CDR2 LQKENI come from the germline V gene. The junction had 16 bases not matched to a gene; V was cut back by 2 bases and J by 4 bases. CDR3 nucleotide sequence: TGTGCCAGCTCACCATCCGGTCTTGACAGGGGGCGGCGTACCTATGGCTACACCTTC. Its translation: CASSPSGLDRGRRTYGYTF.

This clone has a handful of counts. V and J are TRBV28 and TRBJ1-2; TRBD1 agrees at 8 bases. V was clipped by 6 bases and J by 7 bases; unmatched bases: 7. The V gene's germline CDR1 is MDHEN and CDR2 SYDVKM. CDR3 size: 13 residues. CDR3 region: CASRSTGDSGYTF. The CDR3 nucleotides read TGTGCCAGCAGGTCGACAGGGGATTCTGGCTACACCTTC.

The genes are TRBV6-1 and TRBJ2-7; TRBD1 is a possible D gene (6 bases). The V end lost 6 bases, the J end lost 6 bases, and 12 bases lay between the germline ends. This CDR3 is built from 12 residues. Per the germline V gene, CDR1 is MNHNS and CDR2 is SASEGT. CDR3 nucleotide sequence: TGTGCCAGCAGCCCCGACAGGTCCGAGCAGTACTTC. It encodes CASSPDRSEQYF.

As concerns this clone: This sample also contains other DNA sequences that code for the same CDR3. The gene calls are TRBV6-5 and TRBJ2-3, with D maybe TRBD2 (5 bases). Germline CDR1 MNHEY, CDR2 SVGAGI. V was trimmed by 4 bases and J by 4 bases, leaving 9 bases between them. The CDR3 length is 13 residues. Here the CDR3 DNA reads TGTGCCAGCAGTTTCACACTAGCAGATACGCAGTATTTT. Translation: CASSFTLADTQYF.